This TCR beta chain stems from a study of blood T cell repertoires in COVID-19 (dated by TCRdb to the early 2020s). In terms of the full investigation: The collaborator samples originated in the United States, Italy and Spain and spanned the acute and convalescent phases of COVID-19. A de-identified subject ID, COVID-19 status, age in years and sex were almost always included in the sample metadata. Deeply sampled blood TCRbeta repertoires from subjects exposed to, actively infected with, or recovered from COVID-19 were included in the dataset. The repertoires were released in a freely available public database intended as a resource for research on the immune response to SARS-CoV-2. HLA class I and class II types, where available, came from metadata supplied by the sample provider rather than from assay-based typing. The material from the prospective study consisted of cDNA or gDNA derived from T cells, B-cell-depleted T cells, or PBMCs. Samples were obtained from the ongoing ImmuneRACE study (first 160 participants) and from 1,254 subjects provided by 6 global collaborators. What the study reported, not specific to this receptor: The amount of clinical and demographic metadata varied by source and participant and was provided uncurated.

Another Seattle source contributed samples from volunteer blood donors who had recovered from COVID-19. Whole blood was collected in K2EDTA tubes by collaborating institutions according to the institutions' own protocols. Collaborator samples were shipped for TCRbeta analysis as frozen whole blood, isolated PBMCs, or DNA extracted from either sample type. TCRbeta CDR3 regions were amplified from genomic DNA using the immunoSEQ Assay, a bias-controlled multiplex PCR. The authors processed their data as follows. The number of nucleated cells in each sample was estimated by amplification of reference gene primers within the assay. To quantify the absolute abundance of each unique TCRbeta CDR3 rearrangement, sequence reads were collapsed and filtered. For each sample, productive Simpson clonality was calculated as the square root of Simpson's diversity index over productive rearrangements. Sourced from immuneACCESS, this table was stored by TCRdb with only in-frame sequences that have V and J called. A share of the clones is absent; for the studies checked, an unresolved V gene accounts for under half, and the remainder has no known explanation. The DNA was the basis for D and trimming; V, J and clone size are from that table. The table for this sample lists 200,000 to 300,000 clones; 88% of them were counted only once. Clones ranked in the top ten supply around 0.99% of the sample.

Trimming at the junction amounts to 8 bases on V and 3 bases on J, and the germline ends lie 10 bases apart. The germline V gene yields LGHNA for CDR1 and YNFKEQ for CDR2. From cysteine to phenylalanine, the CDR3 is 12 amino acids long. The retained sequence is limited to the CDR3, 36 bases, with the frame set at the first base. On this clone itself: No antigen is known for it. Per-nucleotide qualities are absent, and no much larger clonotype sits a single base away.

This clonotype originated in a woman between 35 and 50 years old who had recovered from COVID-19. Sample: peripheral blood. The chain employs TRBV4-2 and TRBJ1-2; perhaps TRBD1 is the D gene, with 5 bases matching. The nucleotides read TGTGCCAGCCGCGGAGGGGACTATGGCTACACCTTC. Its coded protein is CASRGGDYGYTF.